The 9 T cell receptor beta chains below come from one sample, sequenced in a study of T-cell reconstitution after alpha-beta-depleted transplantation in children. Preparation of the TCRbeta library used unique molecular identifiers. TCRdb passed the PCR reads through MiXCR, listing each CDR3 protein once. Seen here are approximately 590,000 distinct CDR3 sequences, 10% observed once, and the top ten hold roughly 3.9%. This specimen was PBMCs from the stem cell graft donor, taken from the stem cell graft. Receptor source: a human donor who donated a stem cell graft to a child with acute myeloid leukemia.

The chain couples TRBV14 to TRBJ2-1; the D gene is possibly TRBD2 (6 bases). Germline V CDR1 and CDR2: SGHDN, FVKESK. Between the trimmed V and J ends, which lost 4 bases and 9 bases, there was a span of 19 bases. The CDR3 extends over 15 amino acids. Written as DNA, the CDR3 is TGTGCCAGCAGCCGCTGGGAGGAGGGCGTCGGTGAGCAGTTCTTC. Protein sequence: CASSRWEEGVGEQFF.

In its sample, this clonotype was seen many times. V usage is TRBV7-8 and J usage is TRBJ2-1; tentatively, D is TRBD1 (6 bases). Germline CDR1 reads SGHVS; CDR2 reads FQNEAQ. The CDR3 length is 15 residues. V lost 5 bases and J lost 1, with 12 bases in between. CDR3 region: CASSGRGGSYNEQFF. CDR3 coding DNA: TGTGCCAGCAGCGGCAGGGGTGGGTCCTACAATGAGCAGTTCTTC.

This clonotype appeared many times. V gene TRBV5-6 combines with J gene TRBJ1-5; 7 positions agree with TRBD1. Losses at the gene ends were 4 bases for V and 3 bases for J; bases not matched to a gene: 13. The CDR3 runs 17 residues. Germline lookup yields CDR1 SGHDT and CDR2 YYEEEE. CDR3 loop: CASSRLQGMVDNQPQHF. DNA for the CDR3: TGTGCCAGCAGCCGGCTACAGGGGATGGTTGACAATCAGCCCCAGCATTTT.

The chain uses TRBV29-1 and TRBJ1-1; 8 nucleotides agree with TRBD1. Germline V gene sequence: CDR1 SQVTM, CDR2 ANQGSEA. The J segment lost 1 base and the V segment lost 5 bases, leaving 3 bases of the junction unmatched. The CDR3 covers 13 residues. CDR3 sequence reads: CSVIQGGNTEAFF. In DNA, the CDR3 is TGCAGCGTTATACAGGGGGGGAACACTGAAGCTTTCTTT.

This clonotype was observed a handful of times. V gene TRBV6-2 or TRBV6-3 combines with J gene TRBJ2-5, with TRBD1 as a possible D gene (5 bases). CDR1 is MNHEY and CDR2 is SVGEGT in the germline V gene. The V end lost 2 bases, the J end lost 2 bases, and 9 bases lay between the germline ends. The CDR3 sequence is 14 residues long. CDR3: CASSYQGTQETQYF. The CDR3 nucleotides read TGTGCCAGCAGTTACCAGGGAACTCAAGAGACCCAGTACTTC.

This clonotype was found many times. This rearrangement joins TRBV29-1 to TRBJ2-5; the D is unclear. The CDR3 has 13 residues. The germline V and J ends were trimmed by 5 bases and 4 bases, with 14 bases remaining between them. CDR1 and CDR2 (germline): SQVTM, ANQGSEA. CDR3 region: CSVPDGLTETQYF. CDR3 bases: TGCAGCGTTCCTGACGGCCTAACAGAGACCCAGTACTTC.

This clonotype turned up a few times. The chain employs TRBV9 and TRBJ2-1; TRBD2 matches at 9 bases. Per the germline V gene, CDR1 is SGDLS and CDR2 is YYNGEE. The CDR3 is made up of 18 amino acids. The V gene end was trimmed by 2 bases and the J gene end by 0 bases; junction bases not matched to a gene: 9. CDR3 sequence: CASSVLAGTSSSYNEQFF. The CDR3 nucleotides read TGTGCCAGCAGCGTGCTAGCGGGGACTTCTAGCTCCTACAATGAGCAGTTCTTC.

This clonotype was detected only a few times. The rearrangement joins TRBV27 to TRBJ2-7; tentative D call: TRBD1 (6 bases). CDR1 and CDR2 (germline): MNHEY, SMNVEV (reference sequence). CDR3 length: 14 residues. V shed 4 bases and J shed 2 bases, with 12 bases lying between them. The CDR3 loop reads CASSSQTGPYEQYF. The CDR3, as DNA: TGTGCCAGCAGTTCCCAGACAGGACCCTACGAGCAGTACTTC.

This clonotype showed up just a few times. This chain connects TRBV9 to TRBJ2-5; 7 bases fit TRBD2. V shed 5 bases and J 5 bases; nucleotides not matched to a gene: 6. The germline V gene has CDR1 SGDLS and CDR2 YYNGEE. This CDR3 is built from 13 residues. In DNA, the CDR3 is TGTGCCAGCAGTTCGACTAGCTTTGAGACCCAGTACTTC. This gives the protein CASSSTSFETQYF. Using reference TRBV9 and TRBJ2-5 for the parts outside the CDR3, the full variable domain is DSGVTQTPKHLITATGQRVTLRCSPRSGDLSVYWYQQSLDQGLQFLIQYYNGEERAKGNILERFSAQQFPDLHSELNLSSLELGDSALYFCASSSTSFETQYFGPGTRLLVL.